One T cell receptor (beta chain) is described in this entry. What it binds is not known. Repertoires were generated with immunoSEQ multiplex PCR, while TCRdb's copy carries only in-frame clones and drops some. The sample contains roughly 130,000 clones, about nine tenths of which appear only once. Germline loops: CDR1 DFQATT, CDR2 SNEGSKA (reference sequence). Between the trimmed V and J ends, which lost 8 bases and 8 bases, there was a span of 12 bases. This CDR3 has 11 residues. The data were taken from a study of T cell responses to AZD1222 COVID-19 vaccine. Study outcomes and limitations: The donor group comprised mostly white British people and more females; the analysis possibly underestimated clonal diversity. CD4 TCRs associated with vaccination spanned spike, dominating at 160-218 and 743-854.

The starting material was peripheral blood, obtained on day 0 of AZD1222 vaccination. The sequence was collected from an adult in good health. The rearrangement uses TRBV20-1 and TRBJ1-4; TRBD1 is a possible D gene (5 bases). The CDR3 loop reads CSSRGYEKLFF. The CDR3 DNA follows: TGCAGTTCGAGGGGATACGAAAAACTGTTTTTT.